One and the same sample provided the 30 T cell receptor beta chains below, sequenced in a study of T cell repertoires in cytomegalovirus infection. These receptors' targets are unknown. Each CDR3 protein is one row after TCRdb ran MiXCR on the reads. The table records 27,000 or so distinct CDR3 sequences, about a fifth of them present only once. The sequences come from CD8+ T cells from cultured PBMCs, collected from culture after CMV antigen stimulation. These receptor sequences come from a human donor in good health (CMV status not recorded). Some clones in this sample may be carry-over from other donors' samples.

A few counts support this clonotype. J is TRBJ2-6 and V is TRBV7-3; 8 bases are a match to TRBD1. Germline-derived CDR1 and CDR2 are SGHTA and FQGTGA. V shed 5 bases, J shed 1 base, and the junction held 1 base outside the gene matches. The CDR3 loop spans 15 amino acids. In DNA form, the CDR3 reads TGTGCCAGCAGCAGGACAGGGTCTGGGGCCAACGTCCTGACTTTC. Its translation: CASSRTGSGANVLTF.

This clonotype has more than one count but fewer than ten. The chain employs TRBV11-2 and TRBJ2-5; weak D call: TRBD2 (6 bases). The CDR3 runs 14 residues. V shed 4 bases and J shed 7 bases, with 16 bases lying between them. The germline V gene has CDR1 SGHAT and CDR2 FQNNGV. Here the CDR3 reads CASSSLKGRGTQYF. CDR3 nucleotides: TGTGCCAGCAGCTCCCTGAAGGGGCGGGGGACCCAGTACTTC.

This clonotype was detected only a few times. This sequence joins TRBV12-3 or TRBV12-4 and TRBJ2-5; D unclear. V lost 1 base and J lost 4, with 22 bases in between. The CDR3 sequence is 18 residues long. CDR3 DNA: TGTGCCAGCAGTTTAGTTGTACATGGAATGGCGGTAGGAGAGACCCAGTACTTC. Protein product: CASSLVVHGMAVGETQYF.

This clonotype showed up just a few times. A junction end diverges from the germline sequence, so it may reflect a read error. The chain carries TRBV7-9 and TRBJ2-5, with D uncertain. The CDR3 consists of 13 residues. Germline lookup yields CDR1 SEHNR and CDR2 FQNEAQ (reference sequence). CDR3 region: CASEQRSQETQYF. For the CDR3, the DNA is TGTGCCAGCGAACAGCGTAGCCAAGAGACCCAGTACTTT.

This clonotype was counted ten times or more. V is TRBV7-8 and J is TRBJ1-1; D unresolved. The CDR3 totals 15 residues. Germline assignment: CDR1 SGHVS and CDR2 FQNEAQ. Trimming cost V 1 base and J 4 bases, with 13 bases left between them. This CDR3 reads CASSLGSPSGTEAFF. The CDR3 region has the DNA TGTGCCAGCAGCTTAGGTTCCCCCTCGGGCACTGAAGCTTTCTTT.

This clonotype was seen a handful of times. This rearrangement joins TRBV7-2 to TRBJ2-1; 10 positions agree with TRBD2. This CDR3 contains 16 residues. J was trimmed by 2 bases and V by 4 bases; bases with no gene match: 5. Germline-derived CDR1 and CDR2 are SGHTA and FQGNSA. The CDR3 DNA reads as TGTGCCAGCAGCTCTCGACTAGCGGGCGCCTACAATGAGCAGTTCTTC. It specifies CASSSRLAGAYNEQFF. Using reference TRBV7-2 and TRBJ2-1 for the parts outside the CDR3, the full variable domain is GAGVSQSPSNKVTEKGKDVELRCDPISGHTALYWYRQSLGQGLEFLIYFQGNSAPDKSGLPSDRFSAERTGGSVSTLTIQRTQQEDSAVYLCASSSRLAGAYNEQFFGPGTRLTVL.

The V gene is TRBV7-3, the J gene TRBJ1-2; TRBD1 matches 7 bases. This CDR3 is built from 13 residues. V lost 5 bases, J lost 5 bases, and 5 bases stayed unmatched. Per germline, CDR1 SGHTA and CDR2 FQGTGA. The CDR3 is CASSPQGGYGYTF. The CDR3 nucleotides are TGTGCCAGCAGCCCCCAGGGGGGGTATGGCTACACCTTC.

Ten or more counts support this clonotype. The rearrangement uses TRBV7-9 and TRBJ1-2; D might be TRBD1 (5 bases). The CDR3 loop spans 15 amino acids. Trimming stripped 6 bases from V and 3 bases from J, with 17 bases between. Per germline, CDR1 SEHNR and CDR2 FQNEAQ (reference sequence). The CDR3 sequence is CASSWAGGADYGYTF. In DNA form, the CDR3 reads TGTGCCAGCAGTTGGGCGGGGGGAGCGGACTATGGCTACACCTTC.

This clonotype showed up just a few times. The chain is built from TRBV2 and TRBJ2-5; TRBD2 might be the D (6 bases). The germline V gene encodes CDR1 SNHLY and CDR2 FYNNEI. CDR3 size: 15 residues. V was clipped by 6 bases and J by 0 bases, with 14 bases between them. DNA of the CDR3: TGTGCCAGCAGCAAAGCCCGGGGGTACCAAGAGACCCAGTACTTC. This translates into CASSKARGYQETQYF.

V gene TRBV28 combines with J gene TRBJ2-2; no reliable D call. The germline gives CDR1 MDHEN, CDR2 SYDVKM. The CDR3 is made up of 10 amino acids. The ends were cut back, 10 bases at V and 7 bases at J, with 7 bases in the middle. In DNA form, the CDR3 reads TGTGCCACCCGCGGCGGGGAGCTGTTTTTT. Protein sequence: CATRGGELFF.

This clonotype was counted only a few times. The V call is TRBV6-2 or TRBV6-3, the J call TRBJ2-7; D is ambiguous. Per germline, CDR1 MNHEY and CDR2 SVGEGT. V was cut by 0 bases and J by 3 bases, with 3 bases left in between. There are 12 residues in the CDR3. The CDR3 DNA reads as TGTGCCAGCAGTTACTCCCTCTACGAGCAGTACTTC. It encodes CASSYSLYEQYF.

This clonotype was detected only a few times. J is TRBJ2-3 and V is TRBV6-8; a weak D match, TRBD2 (5 bases). Trimming pared 11 bases from V and 2 bases from J, leaving 17 bases between. The CDR3 consists of 14 residues. Germline loops: CDR1 MNHGY, CDR2 SAAAGT. CDR3 region: CAVRLERYTDTQYF. The CDR3 DNA follows: TGTGCCGTACGACTGGAGCGGTACACAGATACGCAGTATTTT.

The chain couples TRBV5-1 to TRBJ2-4; 11 nucleotides align to TRBD2. There are 16 residues in the CDR3. The V gene end was trimmed by 5 bases and the J gene end by 6 bases; junction bases not matched to a gene: 10. Germline lookup yields CDR1 SGHRS and CDR2 YFSETQ. The CDR3 region is CASRALAGAAGNIQYF. As DNA, the CDR3 is TGCGCCAGCAGGGCACTAGCGGGAGCGGCGGGAAACATTCAGTACTTC.

This clonotype was found a few times. The V and J genes are TRBV7-2 and TRBJ2-1, with 10 bases matching TRBD2. V was clipped by 5 bases and J by 6 bases; unmatched bases: 13. The CDR3 consists of 17 residues. Germline V gene data show CDR1 as SGHTA and CDR2 as FQGNSA. Here the CDR3 reads CASSPYTVAGGRNEQFF. Written as DNA, the CDR3 is TGTGCCAGCAGCCCGTACACTGTAGCGGGGGGACGCAATGAGCAGTTCTTC.

The CDR3 sequence is CASSLNHYGYTF. The CDR3 DNA follows: TGTGCCAGCAGCCTTAACCACTATGGCTACACCTTC. This rearrangement joins TRBV7-2 to TRBJ1-2; D is uncertain. V was pared by 5 bases and J by 3 bases, with 7 bases between. The length of the CDR3 is 12 residues. CDR1 is SGHTA and CDR2 is FQGNSA in the germline V gene. The entire variable domain, with the rest obtained from reference TRBV7-2 and TRBJ1-2, is as follows: GAGVSQSPSNKVTEKGKDVELRCDPISGHTALYWYRQSLGQGLEFLIYFQGNSAPDKSGLPSDRFSAERTGGSVSTLTIQRTQQEDSAVYLCASSLNHYGYTFGSGTRLTVV.

The table lists this clonotype with a few counts. V gene TRBV4-3 combines with J gene TRBJ1-5, with D tentatively TRBD1 (6 bases). The CDR3 length is 15 residues. Germline assignment: CDR1 LGHNA and CDR2 YSLEER. V was cut by 3 bases and J by 5 bases, with 14 bases left in between. DNA of the CDR3: TGCGCCAGCAGCCAGGAACAGGGTGCGCATCAGCCCCAGCATTTT. Protein product: CASSQEQGAHQPQHF.

There are a few counts of this clonotype. The chain combines TRBV14 with TRBJ2-7, with 9 bases fitting TRBD1. With V trimmed by 5 bases and J by 3 bases, 8 bases remained unmatched. CDR1 and CDR2 from the germline V gene are SGHDN and FVKESK. CDR3 length: 15 residues. The CDR3 DNA is TGTGCCAGCAGCGTCCGGGACAGGGCGATCTACGAGCAGTACTTC. Protein product: CASSVRDRAIYEQYF. Together with reference TRBV14 and TRBJ2-7, the CDR3 gives the full variable domain: EAGVTQFPSHSVIEKGQTVTLRCDPISGHDNLYWYRRVMGKEIKFLLHFVKESKQDESGMPNNRFLAERTGGTYSTLKVQPAELEDSGVYFCASSVRDRAIYEQYFGPGTRLTVT.

This clonotype was seen only a few times. This chain links TRBV28 with TRBJ1-5, with D hard to call. CDR3 length: 13 residues. Trimming took 7 bases from V and 4 from J, leaving 11 bases between them. Per the germline V gene, CDR1 is MDHEN and CDR2 is SYDVKM. The CDR3, as DNA: TGTGCCAGCAATCCCACGGGGAATCAGCCCCAGCATTTT. Translated, it gives CASNPTGNQPQHF.

This clonotype was seen more than once but under ten times. A single base separates this from a much larger clone, so it may be a read error. This rearrangement joins TRBV27 to TRBJ2-1, with 13 bases that match TRBD2. Per germline, CDR1 MNHEY and CDR2 SMNVEV (reference sequence). V lost 4 bases to trimming and J lost 9 bases; unmatched junction nucleotides: 6. The length of the CDR3 is 15 residues. CDR3 nucleotides: TGTGCCAGCAGTTCACTAGCGGGAGGGGGCATTGAGCAGTTCTTC. It specifies CASSSLAGGGIEQFF.

The V and J genes are TRBV5-1 and TRBJ2-2; D is unresolved. The CDR3 contains 17 residues. Trimming took off 3 bases at V and 6 bases at J, with 21 bases between the two ends. Germline CDR1 and CDR2: SGHRS and YFSETQ. Here the CDR3 DNA reads TGCGCCAGCAGCTATGAAGGCCCGGGCCGCTCTTCCGGGGAGCTGTTTTTT. It yields the protein CASSYEGPGRSSGELFF.

This chain joins TRBV28 and TRBJ2-5; D is perhaps TRBD2 (5 bases). The CDR3 has 18 residues. Trimming left V 6 bases short and J 2 bases short, with 25 bases between. Looked up from germline, CDR1 is MDHEN and CDR2 is SYDVKM. The CDR3, as DNA: TGTGCCAGCAGGCGGCTTCACCGGACGGGCGGGTGGCAAGAGACCCAGTACTTC. Encoded protein: CASRRLHRTGGWQETQYF. The whole variable domain, remainder taken from reference TRBV28 and TRBJ2-5, is DVKVTQSSRYLVKRTGEKVFLECVQDMDHENMFWYRQDPGLGLRLIYFSYDVKMKEKGDIPEGYSVSREKKERFSLILESASTNQTSMYLCASRRLHRTGGWQETQYFGPGTRLLVL.

This clonotype was counted only a few times. The rearrangement links TRBV20-1 to TRBJ2-5; D may be TRBD1 (6 bases). V lost 0 bases and J 0 bases, leaving 8 bases between the germline ends. This CDR3 is 14 amino acids long. CDR1 and CDR2 (germline): DFQATT, SNEGSKA (reference sequence). Here the CDR3 DNA reads TGCAGTGCTAGAGAAGGGGGTTACCAAGAGACCCAGTACTTC. It specifies CSAREGGYQETQYF.

In its sample, this clonotype was seen a few times. V usage is TRBV12-5 and J usage is TRBJ1-1; perhaps TRBD1 as D (5 bases). Germline CDR1 reads LGHNT; CDR2 reads FRNRAP. The length of the CDR3 is 16 residues. V was pared by 4 bases and J by 5 bases, with 20 bases between. The DNA for the CDR3 is TGTGCTAGTGGTTGGAGGGGAACAGATCGGAGTACTGAAGCTTTCTTT. Protein: CASGWRGTDRSTEAFF.

The genes are TRBV13 and TRBJ2-7, with a possible D match to TRBD2 (6 bases). V was pared by 3 bases and J by 2 bases, with 14 bases between. The CDR3 runs to 15 residues. The germline V gene has CDR1 PRHDT and CDR2 FYEKMQ (reference sequence). CDR3 in DNA: TGTGCCAGCAGCTTTGGGGGTTCGGGGGCCTACGAGCAGTACTTC. Protein product: CASSFGGSGAYEQYF.

V and J are TRBV7-8 and TRBJ2-3; TRBD1 matches 7 bases. V was clipped by 6 bases and J by 1 base; unmatched bases: 10. Germline loops: CDR1 SGHVS, CDR2 FQNEAQ. The CDR3 runs 16 residues. The DNA for the CDR3 is TGTGCCAGCAGTCCACTTTTAGGACAGGGCACAGATACGCAGTATTTT. It encodes CASSPLLGQGTDTQYF.

The chain employs TRBV7-6 and TRBJ1-2; 10 bases align to TRBD1. The V and J ends lost 4 bases and 6 bases, in that order; junction bases with no gene match: 5. This CDR3 is built from 14 residues. Germline values: CDR1 SGHVS, CDR2 FNYEAQ. The CDR3 sequence: CASSSRDRGDGYTF. Here the CDR3 DNA reads TGTGCCAGCAGCTCCCGGGACAGGGGCGATGGCTACACCTTC.

This rearrangement joins TRBV29-1 to TRBJ2-7, with D possibly TRBD1 on 5 matching bases. V was trimmed by 4 bases and J by 1 base, leaving 14 bases between them. CDR1 is SQVTM and CDR2 is ANQGSEA in the germline V gene. This CDR3 has 14 residues. CDR3 loop: CSVGLGPGSYEQYF. CDR3 nucleotides: TGCAGCGTTGGTTTGGGGCCCGGGTCCTACGAGCAGTACTTC.

This clonotype was found a few times. This chain links TRBV28 with TRBJ1-1; D not certain. Germline CDR1 is MDHEN and CDR2 is SYDVKM. This CDR3 comprises 10 residues. V was pared by 6 bases and J by 8 bases, with 7 bases between. The DNA for the CDR3 is TGTGCCAGCAGATACCGAGAAGCTTTCTTT. Translated: CASRYREAFF.

The V and J genes are TRBV6-5 and TRBJ1-2; possible D gene TRBD1, 5 bases. Germline loops: CDR1 MNHEY, CDR2 SVGAGI. The CDR3 runs 13 residues. V lost 2 bases to trimming and J lost 8 bases, with 12 bases between them. DNA for the CDR3: TGTGCCAGCAGTTACGACAGTCAGGGAGGCTACACCTTC. This sequence encodes CASSYDSQGGYTF.

This clonotype was picked up many times. DNA for the CDR3: TGCGCCAGCAGCCCTTTTCCCGAACAGGTTTGGGGCATTCAGTACTTC. Translation gives CASSPFPEQVWGIQYF. The V gene is TRBV4-3, the J gene TRBJ2-4; weak D call: TRBD1 (5 bases). Trimming stripped 4 bases from V and 9 bases from J, with 22 bases between. This CDR3 has 16 residues. CDR1 is LGHNA, CDR2 YSLEER, per germline.